Included here is one T cell receptor beta chain sequence, with context. Its antigen is still unknown. This sample was included in a study of cytomegalovirus exposure and HLA in healthy donors. Broader study findings: Equally common other TCR beta chains were less clonally expanded than HLA-associated ones, a later analysis found. TCR beta sequences reportedly predicted most subjects' HLA-A and HLA-B alleles accurately. V- and J-gene trimming of TCR beta was linked (in a later analysis) to a missense DCLRE1C variant.

The PCR had 60 Vbeta and 13 Jbeta primers. Using immunoSEQ multiplex PCR, the repertoire was profiled, and TCRdb retains in-frame clones only, with some absent. The table includes 150,000 or so clones, over 65% detected once. The CDR3 is 20 residues long. V lost 0 bases and J lost 2; bases outside the gene matches: 13. The germline V gene encodes CDR1 SGHRS and CDR2 YFSETQ. This clonotype originated in a man aged 40-49 years in good health and CMV-seropositive. Material: PBMCs. The rearrangement uses TRBV5-1 and TRBJ2-6; TRBD1 matches at 8 bases. The CDR3 DNA reads as TGCGCCAGCAGCTTGGGACAGGGGACTGTGGGCTCTACTGGGGCCAACGTCCTGACTTTC. Its protein product is CASSLGQGTVGSTGANVLTF.